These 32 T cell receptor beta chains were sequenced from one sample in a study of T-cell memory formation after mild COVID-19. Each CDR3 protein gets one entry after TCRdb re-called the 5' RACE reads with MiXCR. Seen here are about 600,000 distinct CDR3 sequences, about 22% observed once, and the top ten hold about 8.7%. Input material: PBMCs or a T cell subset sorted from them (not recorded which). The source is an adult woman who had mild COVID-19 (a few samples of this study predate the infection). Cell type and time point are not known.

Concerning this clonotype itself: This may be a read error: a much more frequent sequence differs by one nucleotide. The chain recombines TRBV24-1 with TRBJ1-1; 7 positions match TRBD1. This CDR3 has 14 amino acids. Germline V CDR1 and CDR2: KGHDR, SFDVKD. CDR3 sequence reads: CATSDRGSNTEDFF. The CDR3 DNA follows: TGTGCCACCAGTGACAGGGGGTCGAACACTGAAGATTTCTTT.

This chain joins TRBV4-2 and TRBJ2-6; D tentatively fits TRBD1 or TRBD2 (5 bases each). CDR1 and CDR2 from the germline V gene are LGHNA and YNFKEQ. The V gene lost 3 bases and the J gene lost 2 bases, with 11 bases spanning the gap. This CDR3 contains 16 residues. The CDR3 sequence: CASSQEVGPGANVLTF. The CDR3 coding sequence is TGTGCCAGCAGCCAGGAAGTGGGACCTGGGGCCAACGTCCTGACTTTC.

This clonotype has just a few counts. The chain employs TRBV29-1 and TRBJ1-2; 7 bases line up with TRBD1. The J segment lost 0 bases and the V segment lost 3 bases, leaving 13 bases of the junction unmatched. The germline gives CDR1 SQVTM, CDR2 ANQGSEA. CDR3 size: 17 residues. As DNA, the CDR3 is TGCAGCGTTGATGTTCCAACCGAGGGGGCTGCTAACTATGGCTACACCTTC. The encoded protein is CSVDVPTEGAANYGYTF.

The DNA of the CDR3 is TGTGCCAGCAGCCCTCGGGACGGATGGGAGACCCAGTACTTC. Its protein product is CASSPRDGWETQYF. The chain links TRBV14 to TRBJ2-5; D may be TRBD1 or TRBD2 (5 bases each). From germline, CDR1 is SGHDN and CDR2 FVKESK. V lost 4 bases and J lost 5, with 14 bases in between. The CDR3 spans 14 residues.

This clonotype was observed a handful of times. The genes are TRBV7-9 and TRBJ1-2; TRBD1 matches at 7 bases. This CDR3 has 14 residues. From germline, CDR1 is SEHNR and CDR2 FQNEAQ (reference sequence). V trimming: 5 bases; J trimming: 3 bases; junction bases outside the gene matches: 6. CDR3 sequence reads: CASSTLGGDYGYTF. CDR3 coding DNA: TGTGCCAGCAGCACCTTAGGGGGCGACTATGGCTACACCTTC.

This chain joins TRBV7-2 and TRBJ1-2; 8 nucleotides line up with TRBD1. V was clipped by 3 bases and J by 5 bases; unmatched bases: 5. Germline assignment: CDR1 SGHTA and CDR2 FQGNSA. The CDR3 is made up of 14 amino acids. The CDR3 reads CASSFEGTGYGYTF. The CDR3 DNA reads TGTGCCAGCAGCTTTGAAGGGACAGGATATGGCTACACCTTC.

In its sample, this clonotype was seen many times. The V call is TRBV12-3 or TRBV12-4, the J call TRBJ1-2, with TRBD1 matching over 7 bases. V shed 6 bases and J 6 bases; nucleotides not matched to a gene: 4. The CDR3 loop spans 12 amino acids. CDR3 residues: CASSSTGDGYTF. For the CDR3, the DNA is TGTGCCAGCAGCTCCACAGGGGATGGCTACACCTTC.

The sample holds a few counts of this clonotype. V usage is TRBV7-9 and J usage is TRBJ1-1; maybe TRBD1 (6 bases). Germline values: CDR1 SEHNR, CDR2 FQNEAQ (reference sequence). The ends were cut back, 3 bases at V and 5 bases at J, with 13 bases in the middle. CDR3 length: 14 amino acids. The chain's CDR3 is CASSFKRQGTEAFF. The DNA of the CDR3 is TGTGCCAGCAGCTTTAAAAGGCAGGGGACTGAAGCTTTCTTT. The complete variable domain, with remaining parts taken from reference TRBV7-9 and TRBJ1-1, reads DTGVSQNPRHKITKRGQNVTFRCDPISEHNRLYWYRQTLGQGPEFLTYFQNEAQLEKSRLLSDRFSAERPKGSFSTLEIQRTEQGDSAMYLCASSFKRQGTEAFFGQGTRLTVV.

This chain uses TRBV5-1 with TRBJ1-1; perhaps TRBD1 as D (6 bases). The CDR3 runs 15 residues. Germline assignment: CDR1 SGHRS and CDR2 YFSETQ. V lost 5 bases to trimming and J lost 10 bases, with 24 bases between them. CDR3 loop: CASRSQQGTPLGAFF. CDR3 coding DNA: TGCGCCAGCAGGTCGCAACAGGGTACCCCCTTGGGAGCTTTCTTT. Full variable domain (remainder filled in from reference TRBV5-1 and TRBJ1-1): KAGVTQTPRYLIKTRGQQVTLSCSPISGHRSVSWYQQTPGQGLQFLFEYFSETQRNKGNFPGRFSGRQFSNSRSEMNVSTLELGDSALYLCASRSQQGTPLGAFFGQGTRLTVV.

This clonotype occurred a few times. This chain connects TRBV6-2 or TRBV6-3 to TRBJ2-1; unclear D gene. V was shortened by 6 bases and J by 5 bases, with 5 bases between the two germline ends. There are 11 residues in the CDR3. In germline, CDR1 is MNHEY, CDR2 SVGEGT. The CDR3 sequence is CASSQHNEQFF. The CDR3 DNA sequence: TGTGCCAGCAGCCAGCACAATGAGCAGTTCTTC.

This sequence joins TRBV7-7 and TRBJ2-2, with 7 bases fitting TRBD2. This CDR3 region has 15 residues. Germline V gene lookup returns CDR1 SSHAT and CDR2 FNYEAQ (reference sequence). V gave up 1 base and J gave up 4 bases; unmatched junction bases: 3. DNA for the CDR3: TGTGCCAGCAGCTTAGATCCGGGAGGCACCGGGGAGCTGTTTTTT. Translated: CASSLDPGGTGELFF.

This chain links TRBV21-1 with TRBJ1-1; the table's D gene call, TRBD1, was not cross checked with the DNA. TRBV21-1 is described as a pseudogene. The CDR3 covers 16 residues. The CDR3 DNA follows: TGTGCCAGCAGCAAAGGGGACAGCCATTGGAACACTGAAGCTTTCTTT. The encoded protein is CASSKGDSHWNTEAFF.

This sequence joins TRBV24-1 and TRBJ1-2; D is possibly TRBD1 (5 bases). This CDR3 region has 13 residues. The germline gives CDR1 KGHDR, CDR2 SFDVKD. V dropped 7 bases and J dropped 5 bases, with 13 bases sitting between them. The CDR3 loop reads CATSAEGIYGYTF. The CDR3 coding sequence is TGTGCCACCAGCGCTGAGGGGATTTATGGCTACACCTTC.

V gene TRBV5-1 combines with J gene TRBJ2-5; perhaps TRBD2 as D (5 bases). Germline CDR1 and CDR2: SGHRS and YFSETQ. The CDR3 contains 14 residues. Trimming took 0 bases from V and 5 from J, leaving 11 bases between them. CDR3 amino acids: CASSLGSTGETQYF. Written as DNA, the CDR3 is TGCGCCAGCAGCTTGGGGTCGACGGGGGAGACCCAGTACTTC.

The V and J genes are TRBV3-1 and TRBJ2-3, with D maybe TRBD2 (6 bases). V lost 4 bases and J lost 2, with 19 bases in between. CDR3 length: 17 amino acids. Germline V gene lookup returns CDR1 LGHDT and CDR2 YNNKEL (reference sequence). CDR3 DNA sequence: TGTGCCAGCAGCCCGATGTGGGGACTGGGCTTCACAGATACGCAGTATTTT. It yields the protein CASSPMWGLGFTDTQYF.

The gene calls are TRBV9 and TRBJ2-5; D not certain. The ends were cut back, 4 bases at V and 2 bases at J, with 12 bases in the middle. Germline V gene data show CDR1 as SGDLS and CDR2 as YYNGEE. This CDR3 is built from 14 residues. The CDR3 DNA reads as TGTGCCAGCAGCCCTGGTTTATTACAAGAGACCCAGTACTTC. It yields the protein CASSPGLLQETQYF.

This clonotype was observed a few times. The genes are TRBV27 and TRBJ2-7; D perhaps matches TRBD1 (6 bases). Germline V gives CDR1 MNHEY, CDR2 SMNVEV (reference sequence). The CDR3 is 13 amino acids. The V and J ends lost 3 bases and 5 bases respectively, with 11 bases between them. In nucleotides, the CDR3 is TGTGCCAGCAGTTTTGCCAGGGGTCACGAGCAGTACTTC. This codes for CASSFARGHEQYF.

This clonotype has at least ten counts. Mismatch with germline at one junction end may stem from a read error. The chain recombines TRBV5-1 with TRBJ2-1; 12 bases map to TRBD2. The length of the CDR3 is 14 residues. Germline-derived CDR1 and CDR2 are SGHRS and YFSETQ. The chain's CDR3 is CASSLTSGSNEQFF. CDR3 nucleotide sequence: TGTGCCAGCAGCCTGACTAGCGGGAGCAATGAGCAGTTCTTC.

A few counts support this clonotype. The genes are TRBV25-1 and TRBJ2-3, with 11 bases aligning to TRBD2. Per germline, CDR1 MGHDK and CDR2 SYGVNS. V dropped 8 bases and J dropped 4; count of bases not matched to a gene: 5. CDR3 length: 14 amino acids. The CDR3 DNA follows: TGTGCCAGCCAACTAGCGGGAGTAGCAGATACGCAGTATTTT. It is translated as CASQLAGVADTQYF.

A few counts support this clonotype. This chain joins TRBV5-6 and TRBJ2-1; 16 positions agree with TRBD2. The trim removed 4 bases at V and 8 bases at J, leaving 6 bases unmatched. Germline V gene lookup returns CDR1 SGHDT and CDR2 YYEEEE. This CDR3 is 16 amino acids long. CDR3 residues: CASSPGTSGGVYEQFF. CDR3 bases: TGTGCCAGCAGCCCGGGGACTAGCGGGGGGGTATATGAGCAGTTCTTC.

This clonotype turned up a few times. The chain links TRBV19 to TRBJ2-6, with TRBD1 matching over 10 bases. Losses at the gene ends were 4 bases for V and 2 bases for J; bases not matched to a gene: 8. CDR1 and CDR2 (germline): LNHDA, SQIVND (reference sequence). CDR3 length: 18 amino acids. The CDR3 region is CASSTTGQGIPGANVLTF. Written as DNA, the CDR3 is TGTGCCAGTAGTACCACGGGACAGGGGATCCCTGGGGCCAACGTCCTGACTTTC. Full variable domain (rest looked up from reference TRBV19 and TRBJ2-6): DGGITQSPKYLFRKEGQNVTLSCEQNLNHDAMYWYRQDPGQGLRLIYYSQIVNDFQKGDIAEGYSVSREKKESFPLTVTSAQKNPTAFYLCASSTTGQGIPGANVLTFGAGSRLTVL.

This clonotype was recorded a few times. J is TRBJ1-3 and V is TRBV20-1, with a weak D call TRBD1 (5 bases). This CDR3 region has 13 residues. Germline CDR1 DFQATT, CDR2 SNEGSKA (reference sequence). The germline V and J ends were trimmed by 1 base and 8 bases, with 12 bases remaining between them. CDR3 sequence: CSARGLGEDTIYF. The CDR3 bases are TGCAGTGCTAGAGGTTTGGGGGAGGACACCATATATTTT.

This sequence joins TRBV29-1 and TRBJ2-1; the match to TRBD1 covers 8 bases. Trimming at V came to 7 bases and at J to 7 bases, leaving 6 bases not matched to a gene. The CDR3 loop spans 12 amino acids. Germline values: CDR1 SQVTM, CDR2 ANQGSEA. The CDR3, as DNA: TGCAGCGCCACAGGGGGACCTAATGAGCAGTTCTTC. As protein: CSATGGPNEQFF.

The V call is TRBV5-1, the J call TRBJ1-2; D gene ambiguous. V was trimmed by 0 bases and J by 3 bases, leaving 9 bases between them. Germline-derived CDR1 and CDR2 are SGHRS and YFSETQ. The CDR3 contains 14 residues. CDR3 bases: TGCGCCAGCAGCTTGGACAACCGGGACTATGGCTACACCTTC. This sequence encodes CASSLDNRDYGYTF.

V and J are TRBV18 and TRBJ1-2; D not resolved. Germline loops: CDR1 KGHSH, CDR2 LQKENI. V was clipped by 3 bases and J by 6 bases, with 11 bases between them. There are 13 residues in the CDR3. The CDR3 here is CASSPSGRDGYTF. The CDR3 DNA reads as TGTGCCAGCTCACCCTCTGGGAGGGATGGCTACACCTTC.

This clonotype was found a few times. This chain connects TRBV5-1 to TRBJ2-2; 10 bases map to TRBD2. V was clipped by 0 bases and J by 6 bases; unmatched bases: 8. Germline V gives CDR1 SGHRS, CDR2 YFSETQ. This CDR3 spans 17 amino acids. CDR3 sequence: CASSLVAGLAGAGELFF. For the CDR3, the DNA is TGCGCCAGCAGCTTGGTGGCGGGTCTAGCGGGAGCCGGGGAGCTGTTTTTT.

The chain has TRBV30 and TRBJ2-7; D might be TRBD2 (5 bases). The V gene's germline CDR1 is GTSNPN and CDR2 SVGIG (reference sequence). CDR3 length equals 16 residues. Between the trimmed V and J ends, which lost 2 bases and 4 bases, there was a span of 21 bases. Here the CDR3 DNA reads TGTGCCTGGAGTCTCCCCCTCGGTAGCGCGAGATACGAGCAGTACTTC. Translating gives CAWSLPLGSARYEQYF.

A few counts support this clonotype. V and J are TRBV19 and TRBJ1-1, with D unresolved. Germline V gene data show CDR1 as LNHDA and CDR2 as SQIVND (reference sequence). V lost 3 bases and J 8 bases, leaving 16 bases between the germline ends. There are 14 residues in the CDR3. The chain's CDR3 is CASSINMAAREAFF. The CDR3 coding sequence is TGTGCCAGTAGTATTAATATGGCAGCTAGGGAAGCTTTCTTT.

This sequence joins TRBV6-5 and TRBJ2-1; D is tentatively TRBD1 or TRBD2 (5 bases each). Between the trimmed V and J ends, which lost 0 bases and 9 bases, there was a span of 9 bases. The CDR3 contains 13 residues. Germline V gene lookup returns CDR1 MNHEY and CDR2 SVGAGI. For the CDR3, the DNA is TGTGCCAGCAGTTACTCTGGGGGTGCTGAGCAGTTCTTC. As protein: CASSYSGGAEQFF.

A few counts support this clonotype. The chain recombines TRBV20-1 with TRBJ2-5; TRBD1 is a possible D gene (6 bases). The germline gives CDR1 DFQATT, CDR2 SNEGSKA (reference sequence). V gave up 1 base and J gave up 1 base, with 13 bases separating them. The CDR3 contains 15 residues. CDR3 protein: CSARATGTSQETQYF. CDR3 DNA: TGCAGTGCTAGAGCTACCGGGACATCCCAAGAGACCCAGTACTTC.

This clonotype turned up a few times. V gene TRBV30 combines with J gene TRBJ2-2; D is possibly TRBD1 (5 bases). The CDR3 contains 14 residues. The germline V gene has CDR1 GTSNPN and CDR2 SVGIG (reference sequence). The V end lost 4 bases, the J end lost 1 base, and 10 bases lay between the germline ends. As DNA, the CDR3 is TGTGCCTGGACGGAAGGACAGAACACCGGGGAGCTGTTTTTT. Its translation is CAWTEGQNTGELFF.

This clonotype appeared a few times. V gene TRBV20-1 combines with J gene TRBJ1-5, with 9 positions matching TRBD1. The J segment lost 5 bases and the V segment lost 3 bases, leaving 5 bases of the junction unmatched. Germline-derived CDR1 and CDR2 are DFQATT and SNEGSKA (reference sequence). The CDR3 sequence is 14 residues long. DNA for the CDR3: TGCAGTGCTAGCCCGGGGGACAGGGATCAGCCCCAGCATTTT. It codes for CSASPGDRDQPQHF.